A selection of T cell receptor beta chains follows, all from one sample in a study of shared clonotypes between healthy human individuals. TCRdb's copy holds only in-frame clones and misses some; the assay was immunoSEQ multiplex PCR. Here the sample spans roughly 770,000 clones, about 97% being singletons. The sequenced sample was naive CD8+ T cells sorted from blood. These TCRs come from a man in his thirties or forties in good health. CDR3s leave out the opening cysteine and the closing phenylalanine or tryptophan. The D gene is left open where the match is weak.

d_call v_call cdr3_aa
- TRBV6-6 ASAPSEYLYEQY
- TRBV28 ASSLGPEGVNEQF
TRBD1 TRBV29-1 SANGQGNYEQY
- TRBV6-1 ASSEEEGTGASYNEQF
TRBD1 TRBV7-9 ASSSRGPPYEQY
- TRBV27 ASSLRSGANVLT
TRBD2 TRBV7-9 ASSSMSGRAYNEQF
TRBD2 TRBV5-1 ASSPAGGYEQY
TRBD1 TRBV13 ASSPGQTDYGKGDEQY
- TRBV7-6 ASSSGTLIYEQY
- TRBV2 ASSGNYEQY
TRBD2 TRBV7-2 ASSSSIFSGTSYYNEQF
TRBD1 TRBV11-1 ASSGTGILTYEQY
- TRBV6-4 ASSEGTGEAF
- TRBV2 ASRGVEKLF